Following are 14 T cell receptor beta chains from one sample sequenced in a study. MiXCR, run by TCRdb on the RT-PCR reads, gives a single entry per CDR3 protein. The data contain around 200 distinct CDR3 sequences, around 91% of them singletons. Sequencing was done on a sample of memory CD4+ T cells from salivary gland. The receptors stem from a female donor with primary Sjogren's syndrome.

This clonotype was counted a single time. A library prepared for alpha chains yielded this beta chain as an off-target read; its size is of little meaning. The V call is TRBV28, the J call TRBJ1-2; TRBD1 aligns across 8 bases. In germline, CDR1 is MDHEN, CDR2 SYDVKM. After removal of 5 bases from V and 3 bases from J, the junction contained 8 bases not matched to a gene. The CDR3 has 15 amino acids. This CDR3 reads CASSRTDRVDYGYTF. The CDR3 DNA is TGTGCCAGCAGTCGCACGGACAGGGTGGACTATGGCTACACCTTC.

Worth noting for this clonotype: Little can be read into the size of this beta chain, an off-target read in a library designed for alpha chains. The chain has TRBV12-3 or TRBV12-4 and TRBJ2-7; 9 nucleotides line up with TRBD1. V gave up 5 bases and J gave up 6 bases; unmatched junction bases: 5. The CDR3 is 13 residues long. CDR3 in DNA: TGTGCCAGCAGTGCCGGGACAGGGCGCGAGCAGTACTTC. As protein: CASSAGTGREQYF.

This clonotype has just one count. Because this beta chain is a stray read in a library intended to capture alpha chains, its abundance should not be given much weight. J is TRBJ2-5 and V is TRBV6-8; 9 nucleotides match TRBD1. Per the germline V gene, CDR1 is MNHGY and CDR2 is SAAAGT. After removal of 6 bases from V and 5 bases from J, the junction contained 10 bases not matched to a gene. This CDR3 has 15 amino acids. CDR3 nucleotide sequence: TGTGCCAGCAGGCTCCAACAGGGGGCGCGGGAGACCCAGTACTTC. The encoded protein is CASRLQQGARETQYF.

On this clonotype itself: This beta chain represents an off-target read in a library built for alpha chains; its size is of limited meaning. The V and J genes are TRBV20-1 and TRBJ1-1; 9 nucleotides line up with TRBD1. J gave up 0 bases and V 1 base, and 3 bases lay outside the gene matches. The CDR3 runs to 15 residues. The germline CDR1 and CDR2 sequences are DFQATT and SNEGSKA (reference sequence). The chain's CDR3 is CSARGGTGMNTEAFF. The CDR3, as DNA: TGCAGTGCTAGAGGTGGGACAGGGATGAACACTGAAGCTTTCTTT.

On this clonotype: This beta chain was picked up by a library intended for alpha chains and is off target, so its count carries little meaning. J is TRBJ1-1 and V is TRBV6-1; unclear D gene. This CDR3 has 14 amino acids. Germline assignment: CDR1 MNHNS and CDR2 SASEGT. Trimming took off 7 bases at V and 0 bases at J, with 12 bases between the two ends. The CDR3 DNA reads TGTGCCAGCACCCATGATACCATGAACACTGAAGCTTTCTTT. This encodes CASTHDTMNTEAFF.

Worth noting for this clonotype: The library was prepared for alpha chains; this beta chain is a stray read, so its frequency means little. The rearrangement links TRBV30 to TRBJ1-1; D not resolved. This CDR3 has 11 residues. From germline, CDR1 is GTSNPN and CDR2 SVGIG (reference sequence). CDR3 sequence reads: CRLVRDTEAFF. In nucleotides, the CDR3 is TGTCGACTGGTCCGGGACACTGAAGCTTTCTTT.

On this clonotype itself: This beta chain turned up in a library designed for alpha chains; as an off-target read, its abundance says little. The CDR3 region has the DNA TGCGCCAGCAGGCGCACAGATACGCAGTATTTT. It encodes CASRRTDTQYF. The chain uses TRBV5-1 and TRBJ2-3; unclear D gene. CDR3 size: 11 residues. CDR1 SGHRS and CDR2 YFSETQ come from the germline V gene. V was shortened by 5 bases and J by 1 base, with 2 bases between the two germline ends.

Concerning this clonotype itself: For a library built for alpha chains, this beta chain is a stray read; little rests on its size. The V and J genes are TRBV7-8 and TRBJ2-3, with 10 bases matching TRBD1. CDR3 size: 16 residues. From germline, CDR1 is SGHVS and CDR2 FQNEAQ. J lost 5 bases, V lost 5 bases, and 10 bases had no gene match. This chain's CDR3 is CASSPAGDRGRDTQYF. In nucleotides, the CDR3 is TGTGCCAGCAGCCCCGCGGGGGACAGGGGCAGAGATACGCAGTATTTT.

Concerning this clonotype: A library prepared for alpha chains yielded this beta chain as an off-target read; its size is of little meaning. V gene TRBV7-6 combines with J gene TRBJ1-5; TRBD1 matches 7 bases. This CDR3 has 17 residues. Germline V gives CDR1 SGHVS, CDR2 FNYEAQ. The J segment lost 0 bases and the V segment lost 2 bases, leaving 7 bases of the junction unmatched. CDR3 sequence (DNA): TGTGCCAGCAGCTTACGGGACAGCCGATATAGCAATCAGCCCCAGCATTTT. Translated: CASSLRDSRYSNQPQHF.

In the case of this clonotype: This beta chain is an off-target read within a library intended for alpha chains, so its frequency means little. This chain connects TRBV20-1 to TRBJ2-1; TRBD2 aligns across 7 bases. The CDR3 has 14 residues. Trimming removed 6 bases from V and 3 bases from J; junction bases left unmatched: 8. CDR1 is DFQATT, CDR2 SNEGSKA, per germline (reference sequence). The CDR3 region is CSASDGLDYNEQFF. Here the CDR3 DNA reads TGCAGTGCCTCGGACGGACTAGACTACAATGAGCAGTTCTTC.

On this clonotype itself: Being off target in a library aimed at alpha chains, this beta chain has a size of little meaning. The V and J genes are TRBV7-9 and TRBJ1-2; possibly TRBD1 for D (6 bases). V lost 5 bases, J lost 8 bases, and 15 bases lay in between. Germline V gives CDR1 SEHNR, CDR2 FQNEAQ (reference sequence). The CDR3 has 13 amino acids. CDR3 DNA sequence: TGTGCCAGCAGCCCGGGAGAGCAGGGGGGCTACACCTTC. This encodes CASSPGEQGGYTF.

As to this clonotype: This beta chain was picked up by a library intended for alpha chains and is off target, so its count carries little meaning. The CDR3 here is CASSWGQGNTEAFF. CDR3 DNA: TGCGCCAGCAGCTGGGGACAGGGGAACACTGAAGCTTTCTTT. The J gene is TRBJ1-1, the V gene TRBV5-1; 9 bases match TRBD1. Germline CDR1 reads SGHRS; CDR2 reads YFSETQ. J was trimmed by 1 base and V by 3 bases; bases with no gene match: 1. CDR3 length equals 14 residues.

Turning to this clonotype: Since it is a stray read in a library aimed at alpha chains, this beta chain has a size that is not meaningful. The DNA for the CDR3 is TGTGCCAGCAGCTTGTCGGGTAATAAAGAGACCCAGTACTTC. Protein sequence: CASSLSGNKETQYF. This rearrangement joins TRBV6-6 to TRBJ2-5, with no clear D. The V gene lost 6 bases and the J gene lost 3 bases, with 14 bases spanning the gap. Per germline, CDR1 MNHNY and CDR2 SVGAGI (reference sequence). The CDR3 spans 14 residues.

This clonotype was seen only once. A library made for alpha chains picked up this beta chain off target, so its size means little. The gene calls are TRBV7-9 and TRBJ1-3, with D unresolved. Germline CDR1 reads SEHNR; CDR2 reads FQNEAQ (reference sequence). CDR3 length equals 14 residues. The V gene lost 3 bases and the J gene lost 2 bases, with 8 bases spanning the gap. The CDR3 sequence: CASSFPGTGNTIYF. The CDR3 DNA follows: TGTGCCAGCAGCTTCCCCGGAACTGGAAACACCATATATTTT.